The 3 T cell receptor beta chains in this list originate from one sample, sequenced in a study of OX40 agonist ivuxolimab in advanced cancers. The data were produced by immunoSEQ multiplex PCR, yet TCRdb's version contains in-frame clones alone and is incomplete. The sample yields about 79,000 clones, about nine tenths seen once. This material consisted of CD4+ or CD8+ T cells sorted from blood, taken in a trial of the OX40 agonist ivuxolimab. The origin of the receptors is an adult with an advanced solid tumor such as melanoma, head and neck, liver or kidney cancer.

This clone appeared a few times. The chain couples TRBV15 to TRBJ1-1; 7 positions agree with TRBD1. Germline V gene lookup returns CDR1 LNHNV and CDR2 YYDKDF (reference sequence). V dropped 0 bases and J dropped 3; count of bases not matched to a gene: 7. This CDR3 has 16 residues. DNA of the CDR3: TGTGCCACCAGCAGAGAAGGGGGCAAGGGGGACACTGAAGCTTTCTTT. It specifies CATSREGGKGDTEAFF.

This clone was found a few times. The V gene is TRBV7-3, the J gene TRBJ2-7; D remains ambiguous. Trimming left V 2 bases short and J 2 bases short, with 10 bases between. Germline-derived CDR1 and CDR2 are SGHTA and FQGTGA. This CDR3 is 14 amino acids long. The CDR3 nucleotides read TGTGCCAGCAGCTTAGCCCCTGGGACCTACGAGCAGTACTTC. It encodes CASSLAPGTYEQYF. Full variable domain (missing parts from reference TRBV7-3 and TRBJ2-7): GAGVSQTPSNKVTEKGKYVELRCDPISGHTALYWYRQSLGQGPEFLIYFQGTGAADDSGLPNDRFFAVRPEGSVSTLKIQRTERGDSAVYLCASSLAPGTYEQYFGPGTRLTVT.

The chain combines TRBV4-3 with TRBJ1-5; D unresolved. Germline CDR1 and CDR2: LGHNA and YSLEER. Trimming removed 0 bases at V and 3 bases at J, with 6 bases between. This CDR3 is 14 amino acids long. The CDR3 spells CASSQERFNQPQHF. In DNA, the CDR3 is TGCGCCAGCAGCCAAGAGAGATTCAATCAGCCCCAGCATTTT.